The clone carrying this T cell receptor (beta chain) was picked up a small number of times. The antigen is not known. This specimen belongs to a study of response to subunit inactivated influenza vaccine. TCRdb itself ran the RT-PCR reads through MiXCR, one entry per CDR3 protein. Of around 520,000 distinct CDR3 sequences in the sample, 10% to 15% were seen once. CDR3 size: 14 residues. Germline-derived CDR1 and CDR2 are SGHRS and YFSETQ. V gave up 0 bases and J gave up 3 bases, with 10 bases separating them. Whole-study findings and limits: Few additional T cells are recruited per seasonal influenza vaccination, authors suggested.

The receptor's source is a man between 50 and 59 years old who received an inactivated influenza vaccine. The chain has TRBV5-1 and TRBJ2-7; D remains unclear. Sample: PBMCs from blood, taken on the day of vaccination. The DNA for the CDR3 is TGCGCCAGCAGCTTGGCCCAGGCCGGCTACGAGCAGTACTTC. Protein sequence: CASSLAQAGYEQYF.